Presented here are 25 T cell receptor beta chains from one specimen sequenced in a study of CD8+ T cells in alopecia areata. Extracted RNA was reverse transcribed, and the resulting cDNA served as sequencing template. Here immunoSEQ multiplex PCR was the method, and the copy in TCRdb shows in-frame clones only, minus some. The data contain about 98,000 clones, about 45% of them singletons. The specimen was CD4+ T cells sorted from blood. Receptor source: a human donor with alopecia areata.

Here the CDR3 reads CASSASSYEQYF. The CDR3 nucleotides read TGCGCCAGCAGCGCAAGCTCCTACGAGCAGTACTTC. The V and J genes are TRBV5-1 and TRBJ2-7, with D uncertain. The CDR3 length is 12 residues. V shed 4 bases and J shed 0 bases, with 5 bases lying between them. The V gene's germline CDR1 is SGHRS and CDR2 YFSETQ.

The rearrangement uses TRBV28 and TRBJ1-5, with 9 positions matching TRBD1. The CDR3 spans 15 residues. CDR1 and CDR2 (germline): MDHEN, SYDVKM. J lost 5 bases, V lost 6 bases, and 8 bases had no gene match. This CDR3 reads CASREQGARDQPQHF. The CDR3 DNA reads TGTGCCAGCAGGGAACAGGGGGCAAGGGATCAGCCCCAGCATTTT.

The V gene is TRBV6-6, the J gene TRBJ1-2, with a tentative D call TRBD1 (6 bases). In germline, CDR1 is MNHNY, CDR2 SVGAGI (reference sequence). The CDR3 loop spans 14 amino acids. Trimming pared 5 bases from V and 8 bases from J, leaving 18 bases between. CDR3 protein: CASSDRMSIEGYTF. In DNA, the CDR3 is TGTGCCAGCAGTGACAGGATGAGTATAGAAGGCTACACCTTC.

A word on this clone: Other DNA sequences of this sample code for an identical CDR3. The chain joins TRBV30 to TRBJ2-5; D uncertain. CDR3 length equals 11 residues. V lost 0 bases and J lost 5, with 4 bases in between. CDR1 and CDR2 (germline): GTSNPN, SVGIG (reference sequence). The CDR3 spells CAWSVLETQYF. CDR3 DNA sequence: TGTGCCTGGAGTGTACTGGAGACCCAGTACTTC.

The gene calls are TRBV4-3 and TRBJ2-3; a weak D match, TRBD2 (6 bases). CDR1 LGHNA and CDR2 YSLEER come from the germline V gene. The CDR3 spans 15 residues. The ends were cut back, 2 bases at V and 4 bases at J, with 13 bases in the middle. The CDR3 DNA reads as TGCGCCAGCAGCCAAAACCACCGGGAGTCAGATACGCAGTATTTT. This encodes CASSQNHRESDTQYF.

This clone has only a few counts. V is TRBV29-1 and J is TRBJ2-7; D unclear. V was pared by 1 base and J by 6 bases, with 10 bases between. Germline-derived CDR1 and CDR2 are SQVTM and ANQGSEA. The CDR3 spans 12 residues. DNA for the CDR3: TGCAGCGTTGAAGCCTACACGCCCGAGCAGTACTTC. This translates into CSVEAYTPEQYF.

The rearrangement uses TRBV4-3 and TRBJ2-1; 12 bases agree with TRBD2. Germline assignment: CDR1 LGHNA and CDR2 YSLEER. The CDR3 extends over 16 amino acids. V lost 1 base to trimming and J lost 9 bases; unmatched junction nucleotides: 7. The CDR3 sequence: CASSQVGLAGFTEQFF. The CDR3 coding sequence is TGCGCCAGCAGCCAAGTTGGACTAGCGGGATTCACTGAGCAGTTCTTC.

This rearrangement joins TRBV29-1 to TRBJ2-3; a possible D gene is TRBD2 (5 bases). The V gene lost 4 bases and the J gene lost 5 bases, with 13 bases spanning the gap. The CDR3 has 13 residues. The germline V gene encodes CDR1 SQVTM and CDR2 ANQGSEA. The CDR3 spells CSVVEGARDTQYF. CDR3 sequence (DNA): TGCAGCGTTGTAGAGGGAGCCAGAGATACGCAGTATTTT.

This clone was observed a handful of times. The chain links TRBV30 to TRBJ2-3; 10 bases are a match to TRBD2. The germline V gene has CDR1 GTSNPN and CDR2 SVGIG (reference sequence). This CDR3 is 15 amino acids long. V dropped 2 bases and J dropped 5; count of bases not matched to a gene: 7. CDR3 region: CAWSRSGRVEDTQYF. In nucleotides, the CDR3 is TGTGCCTGGAGTAGGAGCGGGAGGGTTGAAGATACGCAGTATTTT. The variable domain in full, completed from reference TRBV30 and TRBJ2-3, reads SQTIHQWPATLVQPVGSPLSLECTVEGTSNPNLYWYRQAAGRGLQLLFYSVGIGQISSEVPQNLSASRPQDRQFILSSKKLLLSDSGFYLCAWSRSGRVEDTQYFGPGTRLTVL.

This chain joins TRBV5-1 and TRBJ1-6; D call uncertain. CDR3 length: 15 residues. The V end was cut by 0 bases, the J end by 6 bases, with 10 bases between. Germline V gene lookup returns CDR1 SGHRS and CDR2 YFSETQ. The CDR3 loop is CASSLVEEANSPLHF. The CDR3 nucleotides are TGCGCCAGCAGCTTGGTCGAAGAAGCTAATTCACCCCTCCACTTT. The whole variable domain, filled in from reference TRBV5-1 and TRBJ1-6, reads KAGVTQTPRYLIKTRGQQVTLSCSPISGHRSVSWYQQTPGQGLQFLFEYFSETQRNKGNFPGRFSGRQFSNSRSEMNVSTLELGDSALYLCASSLVEEANSPLHFGNGTRLTVT.

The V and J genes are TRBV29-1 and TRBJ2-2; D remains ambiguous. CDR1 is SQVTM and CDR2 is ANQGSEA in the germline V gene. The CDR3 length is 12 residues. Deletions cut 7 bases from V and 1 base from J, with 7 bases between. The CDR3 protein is CSACENTGELFF. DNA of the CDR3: TGCAGCGCTTGTGAGAACACCGGGGAGCTGTTTTTT.

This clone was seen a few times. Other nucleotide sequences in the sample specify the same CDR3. Written as DNA, the CDR3 is TGCAGCGTTGAGGCCTCTAGCACAGATACGCAGTATTTT. Protein product: CSVEASSTDTQYF. The chain recombines TRBV29-1 with TRBJ2-3; D remains unclear. Germline loops: CDR1 SQVTM, CDR2 ANQGSEA. V lost 3 bases to trimming and J lost 0 bases, with 7 bases between them. There are 13 residues in the CDR3.

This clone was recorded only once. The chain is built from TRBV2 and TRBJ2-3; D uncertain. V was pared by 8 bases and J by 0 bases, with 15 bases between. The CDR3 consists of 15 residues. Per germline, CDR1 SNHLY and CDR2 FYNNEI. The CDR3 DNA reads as TGTGCCAGCCAGTCTCCCCGAACTAGCACAGATACGCAGTATTTT. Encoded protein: CASQSPRTSTDTQYF. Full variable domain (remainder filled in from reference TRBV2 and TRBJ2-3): EPEVTQTPSHQVTQMGQEVILRCVPISNHLYFYWYRQILGQKVEFLVSFYNNEISEKSEIFDDQFSVERPDGSNFTLKIRSTKLEDSAMYFCASQSPRTSTDTQYFGPGTRLTVL.

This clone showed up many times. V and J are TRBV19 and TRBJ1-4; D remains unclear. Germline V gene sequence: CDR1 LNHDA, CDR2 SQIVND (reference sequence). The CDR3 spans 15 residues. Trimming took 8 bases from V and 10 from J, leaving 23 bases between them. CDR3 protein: CASQTTEPLPGKLFF. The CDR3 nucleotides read TGTGCCAGTCAAACGACCGAGCCGCTGCCTGGAAAACTGTTTTTT.

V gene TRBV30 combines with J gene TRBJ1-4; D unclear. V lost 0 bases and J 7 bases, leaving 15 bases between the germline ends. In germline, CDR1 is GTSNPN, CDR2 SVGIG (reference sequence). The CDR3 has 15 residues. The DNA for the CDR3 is TGTGCCTGGAGTGTAAGTTCGGTGTATGGTGAAAAACTGTTTTTT. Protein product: CAWSVSSVYGEKLFF.

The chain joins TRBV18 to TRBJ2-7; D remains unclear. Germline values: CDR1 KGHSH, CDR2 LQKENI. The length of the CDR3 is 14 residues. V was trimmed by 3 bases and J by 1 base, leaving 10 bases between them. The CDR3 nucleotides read TGTGCCAGCTCACCCCGACGTGGTTCCTACGAGCAGTACTTC. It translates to CASSPRRGSYEQYF.

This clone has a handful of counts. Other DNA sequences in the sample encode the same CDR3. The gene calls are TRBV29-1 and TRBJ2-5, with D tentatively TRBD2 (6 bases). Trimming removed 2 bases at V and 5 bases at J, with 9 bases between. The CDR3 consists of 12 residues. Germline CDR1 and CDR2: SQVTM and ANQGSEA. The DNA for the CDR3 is TGCAGCGTTGAACCTGGAGGGGAGACCCAGTACTTC. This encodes CSVEPGGETQYF.

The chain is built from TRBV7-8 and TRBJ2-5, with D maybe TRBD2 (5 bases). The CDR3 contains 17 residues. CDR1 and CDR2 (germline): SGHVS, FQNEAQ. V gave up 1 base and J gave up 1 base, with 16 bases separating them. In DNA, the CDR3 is TGTGCCAGCAGCTTAGGCGGGCGAATAGGGTCCCAAGAGACCCAGTACTTC. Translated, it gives CASSLGGRIGSQETQYF. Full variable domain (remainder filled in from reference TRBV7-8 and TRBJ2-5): GAGVSQSPRYKVAKRGQDVALRCDPISGHVSLFWYQQALGQGPEFLTYFQNEAQLDKSGLPSDRFFAERPEGSVSTLKIQRTQQEDSAVYLCASSLGGRIGSQETQYFGPGTRLLVL.

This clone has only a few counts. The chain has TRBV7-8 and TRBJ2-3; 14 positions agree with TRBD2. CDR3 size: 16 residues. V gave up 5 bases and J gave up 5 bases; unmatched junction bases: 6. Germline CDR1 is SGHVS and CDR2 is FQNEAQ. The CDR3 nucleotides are TGTGCCAGCAGCCAACGGACTAGCGGGGGGCTAGATACGCAGTATTTT. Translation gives CASSQRTSGGLDTQYF.

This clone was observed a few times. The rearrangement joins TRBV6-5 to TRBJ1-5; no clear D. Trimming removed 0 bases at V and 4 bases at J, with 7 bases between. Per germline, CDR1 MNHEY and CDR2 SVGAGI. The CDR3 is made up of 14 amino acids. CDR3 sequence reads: CASSYSKVNQPQHF. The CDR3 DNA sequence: TGTGCCAGCAGTTACTCGAAAGTGAATCAGCCCCAGCATTTT.

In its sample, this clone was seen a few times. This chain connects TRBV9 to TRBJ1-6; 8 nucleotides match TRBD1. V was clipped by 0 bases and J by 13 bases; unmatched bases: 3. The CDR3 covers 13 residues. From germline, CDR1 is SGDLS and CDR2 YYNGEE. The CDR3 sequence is CASSVETGAPLHF. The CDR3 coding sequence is TGTGCCAGCAGCGTAGAGACAGGGGCCCCCCTCCACTTT.

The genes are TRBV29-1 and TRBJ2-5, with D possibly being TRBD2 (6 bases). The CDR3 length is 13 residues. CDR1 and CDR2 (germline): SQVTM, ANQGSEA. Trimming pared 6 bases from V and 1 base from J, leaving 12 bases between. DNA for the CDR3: TGCAGCGTGGTAGCGGCCCGCCAAGAGACCCAGTACTTC. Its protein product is CSVVAARQETQYF.

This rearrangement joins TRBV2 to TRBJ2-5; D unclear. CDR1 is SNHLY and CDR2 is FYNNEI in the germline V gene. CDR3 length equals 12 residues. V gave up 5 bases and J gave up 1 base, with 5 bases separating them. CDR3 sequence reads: CASSILQETQYF. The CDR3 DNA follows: TGTGCCAGCAGTATCCTCCAAGAGACCCAGTACTTC. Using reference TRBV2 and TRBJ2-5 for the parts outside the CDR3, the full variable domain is EPEVTQTPSHQVTQMGQEVILRCVPISNHLYFYWYRQILGQKVEFLVSFYNNEISEKSEIFDDQFSVERPDGSNFTLKIRSTKLEDSAMYFCASSILQETQYFGPGTRLLVL.

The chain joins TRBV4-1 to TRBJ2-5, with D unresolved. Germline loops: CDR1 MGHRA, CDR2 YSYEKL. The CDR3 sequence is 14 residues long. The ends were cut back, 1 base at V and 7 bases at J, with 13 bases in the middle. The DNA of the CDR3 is TGCGCCAGCAGCCAAGTCGGACCCCCAGGGACCCAGTACTTC. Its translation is CASSQVGPPGTQYF.

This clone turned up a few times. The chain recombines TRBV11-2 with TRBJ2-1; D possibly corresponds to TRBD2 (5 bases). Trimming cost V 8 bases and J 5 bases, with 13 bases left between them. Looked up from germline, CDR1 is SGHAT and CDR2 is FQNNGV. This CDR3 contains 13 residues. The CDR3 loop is CASSGGPNNEQFF. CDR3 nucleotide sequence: TGTGCCAGCTCAGGAGGTCCTAACAATGAGCAGTTCTTC.